This entry lists 16 T cell receptor beta chains sequenced from one sample in a study of T cell responses to AZD1222 COVID-19 vaccine. Produced via immunoSEQ multiplex PCR; TCRdb's table is partial and in-frame only. This sample has over 150,000 clones, with about 88% found just once. The material was peripheral blood, obtained on day 0 of AZD1222 vaccination. The receptors here all came from an adult in good health.

The V and J genes are TRBV3-1 (or the pseudogene TRBV3-2) and TRBJ1-2; unclear D gene. Per the germline V gene, CDR1 is LGHDT and CDR2 is YNNKEL (reference sequence). This CDR3 is built from 13 residues. Trimming left V 1 base short and J 8 bases short, with 11 bases between. CDR3 sequence (DNA): TGTGCCAGCAGCCAAGTGGAGATGGGGGGCTACACCTTC. This translates into CASSQVEMGGYTF.

The chain has TRBV5-4 and TRBJ2-3; 11 nucleotides line up with TRBD1. This CDR3 is built from 15 residues. The V and J ends lost 4 bases and 3 bases, in that order; junction bases with no gene match: 4. The germline V gene has CDR1 SGHNT and CDR2 YYREEE (reference sequence). CDR3 DNA: TGTGCCAGCAGCGGCCGGGACAGGGGGACAGATACGCAGTATTTT. It yields the protein CASSGRDRGTDTQYF. The whole variable domain, remainder taken from reference TRBV5-4 and TRBJ2-3, is ETGVTQSPTHLIKTRGQQVTLRCSSQSGHNTVSWYQQALGQGPQFIFQYYREEENGRGNFPPRFSGLQFPNYSSELNVNALELDDSALYLCASSGRDRGTDTQYFGPGTRLTVL.

This chain connects TRBV28 to TRBJ2-5; D is tentatively TRBD1 or TRBD2 (5 bases each). V was trimmed by 3 bases and J by 5 bases, leaving 10 bases between them. CDR1 is MDHEN and CDR2 is SYDVKM in the germline V gene. The CDR3 extends over 13 amino acids. CDR3 DNA sequence: TGTGCCAGCAGTTTGTCGGGGCGGGAGACCCAGTACTTC. This gives the protein CASSLSGRETQYF.

This clone was seen once. This sequence joins TRBV12-5 and TRBJ1-3; possibly TRBD1 for D (6 bases). V lost 4 bases to trimming and J lost 2 bases, with 18 bases between them. This CDR3 has 17 residues. Looked up from germline, CDR1 is LGHNT and CDR2 is FRNRAP. In DNA form, the CDR3 reads TGTGCTAGTGGTTCCGAATTGGTAAGGGGGGCTGGAAACACCATATATTTT. Translated, it gives CASGSELVRGAGNTIYF.

J is TRBJ2-7 and V is TRBV13; D gene uncertain. This CDR3 spans 13 amino acids. V was cut by 1 base and J by 2 bases, with 6 bases left in between. The germline gives CDR1 PRHDT, CDR2 FYEKMQ (reference sequence). CDR3 sequence: CASSLDRAYEQYF. The CDR3, as DNA: TGTGCCAGCAGCTTAGACCGGGCCTACGAGCAGTACTTC.

V gene TRBV9 combines with J gene TRBJ1-1; D gene uncertain. The CDR3 runs to 15 residues. CDR1 is SGDLS and CDR2 is YYNGEE in the germline V gene. Deletions cut 4 bases from V and 2 bases from J, with 15 bases between. As DNA, the CDR3 is TGTGCCAGCAGCCCACCGGGGTCCCTTAACACTGAAGCTTTCTTT. Amino acids: CASSPPGSLNTEAFF.

In its sample, this clone was seen a few times. The V call is TRBV6-1, the J call TRBJ2-7; maybe TRBD1 (6 bases). Trimming shortened V by 2 bases and J by 3 bases, and 11 bases separated the two germline ends. Germline V lookup: CDR1 MNHNS, CDR2 SASEGT. This CDR3 has 14 amino acids. CDR3 amino acids: CASSEPADSYEQYF. The CDR3 region has the DNA TGTGCCAGCAGTGAACCTGCGGACAGCTACGAGCAGTACTTC.

V and J are TRBV4-1 and TRBJ2-7; TRBD1 matches at 9 bases. The J segment lost 0 bases and the V segment lost 1 base, leaving 4 bases of the junction unmatched. There are 16 residues in the CDR3. Germline V CDR1 and CDR2: MGHRA, YSYEKL. The CDR3 region has the DNA TGCGCCAGCAGCCAAGTTACAGGGGGCCTCTCCTACGAGCAGTACTTC. Its protein is CASSQVTGGLSYEQYF.

The V call is TRBV18, the J call TRBJ2-5; the D is unclear. The CDR3 totals 12 residues. Germline lookup yields CDR1 KGHSH and CDR2 LQKENI. Trimming removed 2 bases at V and 5 bases at J, with 6 bases between. CDR3 nucleotides: TGTGCCAGCTCACCAGGCTCGGAGACCCAGTACTTC. This translates into CASSPGSETQYF.

The genes are TRBV4-3 and TRBJ1-5; D remains unclear. Germline V gene lookup returns CDR1 LGHNA and CDR2 YSLEER. Trimming cost V 1 base and J 9 bases, with 13 bases left between them. This CDR3 comprises 14 residues. The DNA of the CDR3 is TGCGCCAGCAGCCAAGTACTTGGGTTCGCGCCCCAGCATTTT. Its translation is CASSQVLGFAPQHF.

This clone has just a few counts. J is TRBJ1-1 and V is TRBV10-3, with 7 bases identical to TRBD1. Germline CDR1 and CDR2: ENHRY and SYGVKD. The V and J ends lost 10 bases and 6 bases, in that order; junction bases with no gene match: 17. This CDR3 contains 15 residues. CDR3 sequence reads: CATAVGTVNLAEAFF. The CDR3 DNA sequence: TGTGCCACCGCCGTTGGGACAGTTAACCTGGCTGAAGCTTTCTTT.

J is TRBJ2-7 and V is TRBV28; TRBD2 is a possible D gene (5 bases). Germline lookup yields CDR1 MDHEN and CDR2 SYDVKM. This CDR3 comprises 14 residues. Trimming cost V 6 bases and J 0 bases, with 12 bases left between them. The CDR3 loop reads CASRDRDLSYEQYF. The CDR3, as DNA: TGTGCCAGCAGGGACCGGGATCTCTCCTACGAGCAGTACTTC.

This clone occurred a few times. The chain has TRBV6-6 and TRBJ2-7, with TRBD2 as a possible D gene (6 bases). V lost 4 bases and J lost 3, with 19 bases in between. In germline, CDR1 is MNHNY, CDR2 SVGAGI (reference sequence). The CDR3 is made up of 16 amino acids. The CDR3 bases are TGTGCCAGCAGTTTCTCCCTATGGCGGGGAAACTACGAGCAGTACTTC. It encodes CASSFSLWRGNYEQYF.

The rearrangement links TRBV6-6 to TRBJ1-1; D is uncertain. Germline CDR1 MNHNY, CDR2 SVGAGI (reference sequence). This CDR3 is built from 14 residues. Trimming pared 5 bases from V and 3 bases from J, leaving 13 bases between. This CDR3 reads CASSPYPPDTEAFF. The CDR3 nucleotides read TGTGCCAGCAGTCCCTACCCCCCGGACACTGAAGCTTTCTTT.

The chain is built from TRBV6-1 and TRBJ1-1; D uncertain. Germline V lookup: CDR1 MNHNS, CDR2 SASEGT. The CDR3 runs 15 residues. Between the trimmed V and J ends, which lost 2 bases and 2 bases, there was a span of 12 bases. The CDR3 nucleotides read TGTGCCAGCAGTGAATTATCAGGTTACAACACTGAAGCTTTCTTT. It specifies CASSELSGYNTEAFF.

This rearrangement joins TRBV5-5 to TRBJ1-1; 7 bases match TRBD1. Trimming at V came to 2 bases and at J to 0 bases, leaving 4 bases not matched to a gene. The germline V gene encodes CDR1 SGHKS and CDR2 YYEKEE (reference sequence). The CDR3 length is 15 residues. CDR3 loop: CASSLTGTVNTEAFF. For the CDR3, the DNA is TGTGCCAGCAGCTTAACCGGGACAGTGAACACTGAAGCTTTCTTT.